These 14 T cell receptor beta chains originate from one sample sequenced in a study of T-cell reconstitution after alpha-beta-depleted transplantation in children. For TCRbeta, the library was prepared with unique molecular identifiers. From the PCR reads, TCRdb called clonotypes with MiXCR, one entry per CDR3 protein. The sample has about 540,000 distinct CDR3 sequences; around 20% are singletons. The sequencing used PBMCs from the stem cell graft donor, collected from the stem cell graft. The receptor set was obtained from a human donor who donated a stem cell graft to a child with acute lymphoblastic leukemia.

The chain couples TRBV5-1 to TRBJ2-1; 7 positions agree with TRBD2. Trimming took 6 bases from V and 7 from J; bases not matched to a gene: 7. The CDR3 runs 13 residues. The germline CDR1 and CDR2 sequences are SGHRS and YFSETQ. This CDR3 reads CASNWVGGNEQFF. Here the CDR3 DNA reads TGCGCCAGCAACTGGGTGGGGGGGAATGAGCAGTTCTTC.

This clonotype has a handful of counts. The J gene is TRBJ1-1, the V gene TRBV12-3 or TRBV12-4; D not certain. Trimming took 3 bases from V and 4 from J, leaving 12 bases between them. The CDR3 has 14 residues. As DNA, the CDR3 is TGTGCCAGCAGTTTTTCCACGGGGTCCACTGAAGCTTTCTTT. This sequence encodes CASSFSTGSTEAFF.

The CDR3 region is CASSLSLGGNGYQETQYF. The CDR3 DNA reads TGTGCCAGCAGTTTATCTCTAGGGGGGAATGGGTACCAAGAGACCCAGTACTTC. The chain uses TRBV27 and TRBJ2-5, with D tentatively TRBD1 or TRBD2 (6 bases each). The CDR3 runs to 18 residues. Germline V CDR1 and CDR2: MNHEY, SMNVEV (reference sequence). V was trimmed by 0 bases and J by 0 bases, leaving 17 bases between them.

The J gene is TRBJ2-3, the V gene TRBV6-2 or TRBV6-3; 16 bases line up with TRBD2. The trim removed 2 bases at V and 5 bases at J, leaving 7 bases unmatched. The CDR3 totals 18 residues. From germline, CDR1 is MNHEY and CDR2 SVGEGT. The chain's CDR3 is CASSYPGLAGGRGDTQYF. In nucleotides, the CDR3 is TGTGCCAGCAGTTACCCGGGACTAGCGGGAGGGCGAGGAGATACGCAGTATTTT.

Many counts were recorded for this clonotype. This rearrangement joins TRBV7-8 to TRBJ2-7, with 7 bases lining up with TRBD2. From germline, CDR1 is SGHVS and CDR2 FQNEAQ. The CDR3 spans 14 residues. With V trimmed by 5 bases and J by 0 bases, 4 bases remained unmatched. CDR3 nucleotide sequence: TGTGCCAGCAGCCCCCGGACTAGCTCCTACGAGCAGTACTTC. Translating it yields CASSPRTSSYEQYF.

The chain recombines TRBV5-1 with TRBJ2-5; 7 nucleotides align to TRBD1. This CDR3 is built from 10 residues. V lost 4 bases to trimming and J lost 14 bases; unmatched junction nucleotides: 5. The V gene's germline CDR1 is SGHRS and CDR2 YFSETQ. CDR3 DNA: TGCGCCAGCAGCCCCAGACAGGGTTACTTC. This encodes CASSPRQGYF.

The chain couples TRBV12-3 or TRBV12-4 to TRBJ2-3, with 7 bases lining up with TRBD1. The CDR3 runs 12 residues. The trim removed 5 bases at V and 6 bases at J, leaving 2 bases unmatched. CDR3 in DNA: TGTGCCAGCAGTCCGGACAGGGATACGCAGTATTTT. Translated: CASSPDRDTQYF.

The CDR3 loop reads CASSPYPQGSYEQYF. The CDR3 nucleotides are TGTGCCAGCAGCCCTTACCCCCAGGGCTCCTACGAGCAGTACTTC. The chain combines TRBV7-9 with TRBJ2-7; D is perhaps TRBD1 (5 bases). Germline CDR1 is SEHNR and CDR2 is FQNEAQ (reference sequence). The V end was cut by 5 bases, the J end by 0 bases, with 14 bases between. The CDR3 has 15 residues. The variable domain in full, completed from reference TRBV7-9 and TRBJ2-7, reads DTGVSQNPRHKITKRGQNVTFRCDPISEHNRLYWYRQTLGQGPEFLTYFQNEAQLEKSRLLSDRFSAERPKGSFSTLEIQRTEQGDSAMYLCASSPYPQGSYEQYFGPGTRLTVT.

This clonotype appeared a few times. This chain connects TRBV5-1 to TRBJ2-1; D call uncertain. V lost 1 base and J lost 2, with 10 bases in between. The germline V gene has CDR1 SGHRS and CDR2 YFSETQ. This CDR3 region has 15 residues. The CDR3 reads CASSLILGTYNEQFF. The CDR3 region has the DNA TGCGCCAGCAGCTTGATCCTGGGCACCTACAATGAGCAGTTCTTC.

The chain uses TRBV6-5 and TRBJ1-2; 9 bases align to TRBD1. CDR3 size: 14 residues. V shed 3 bases and J 6 bases; nucleotides not matched to a gene: 5. Germline lookup yields CDR1 MNHEY and CDR2 SVGAGI. The DNA of the CDR3 is TGTGCCAGCAGTTATAGCGGGACAGGGCATGGCTACACCTTC. This gives the protein CASSYSGTGHGYTF.

This clonotype was counted a few times. The rearrangement joins TRBV7-3 to TRBJ2-1; possible D gene TRBD2, 5 bases. Trimming removed 1 base at V and 9 bases at J, with 10 bases between. This CDR3 has 13 amino acids. CDR1 is SGHTA, CDR2 FQGTGA, per germline. The CDR3 loop reads CASSLMGEGEQFF. CDR3 DNA: TGTGCCAGCAGCTTAATGGGCGAGGGTGAGCAGTTCTTC.

The gene calls are TRBV10-2 and TRBJ1-1; D is possibly TRBD1 (6 bases). The V gene lost 5 bases and the J gene lost 1 base, with 14 bases spanning the gap. CDR1 WSHSY and CDR2 SAAADI come from the germline V gene. CDR3 length equals 15 residues. The CDR3 loop is CASSLLGGTNTEAFF. The CDR3 DNA sequence: TGCGCCAGCAGTTTACTAGGGGGGACGAACACTGAAGCTTTCTTT.

In this sample, this clonotype turned up a few times. The chain employs TRBV7-9 and TRBJ2-3; 7 bases agree with TRBD1. V was pared by 5 bases and J by 1 base, with 9 bases of the junction left unmatched. Germline V gene sequence: CDR1 SEHNR, CDR2 FQNEAQ (reference sequence). The CDR3 extends over 16 amino acids. This CDR3 reads CASSALDRVGTDTQYF. The DNA for the CDR3 is TGTGCCAGCAGCGCCCTCGACAGGGTTGGCACAGATACGCAGTATTTT.

The gene calls are TRBV20-1 and TRBJ2-7, with 8 bases matching TRBD1. The CDR3 is made up of 13 amino acids. V dropped 6 bases and J dropped 2; count of bases not matched to a gene: 6. In germline, CDR1 is DFQATT, CDR2 SNEGSKA (reference sequence). CDR3 amino acids: CSASGQGPYEQYF. CDR3 DNA: TGCAGTGCCTCCGGACAGGGCCCCTACGAGCAGTACTTC.